Listed here are 9 T cell receptor beta chains from one sample, sequenced in a study of OX40 agonist ivuxolimab in advanced cancers. The method was immunoSEQ multiplex PCR; TCRdb's version includes in-frame clones alone and lacks a portion of them. In the table there are roughly 72,000 clones, over 75% of which are singletons. Sequenced material: CD4+ or CD8+ T cells sorted from blood, taken in a trial of the OX40 agonist ivuxolimab. These receptors were collected from an adult with an advanced solid tumor such as melanoma, head and neck, liver or kidney cancer.

The chain combines TRBV5-1 with TRBJ2-7; 8 positions match TRBD1. The CDR3 is made up of 20 amino acids. V shed 1 base, J shed 2 bases, and the junction held 20 bases outside the gene matches. The germline V gene encodes CDR1 SGHRS and CDR2 YFSETQ. The CDR3 DNA is TGCGCCAGCAGCTTGTGGAGAGGGTCCCGGACAGGGATAGGGACCTACGAGCAGTACTTC. Amino acid sequence: CASSLWRGSRTGIGTYEQYF.

This chain uses TRBV12-2 with TRBJ2-4; the table's D call, TRBD1, was not checked against the DNA. TRBV12-2 counts as a pseudogene. CDR3 size: 17 residues. The CDR3 nucleotides are TGTGCAAGTCGCTTAGCCGGGACAGGTCTAGCCAAAAACATTCAGTACTTC. This codes for CASRLAGTGLAKNIQYF.

The chain is built from TRBV7-8 and TRBJ2-6; a possible D gene is TRBD1 (6 bases). Germline CDR1 reads SGHVS; CDR2 reads FQNEAQ. The CDR3 contains 16 residues. Deletions cut 1 base from V and 2 bases from J, with 9 bases between. CDR3 bases: TGTGCCAGCAGCTTAGTCCCAGGGGCTGGGGCCAACGTCCTGACTTTC. It yields the protein CASSLVPGAGANVLTF.

V usage is TRBV9 and J usage is TRBJ1-1; D uncertain. Trimming stripped 4 bases from V and 2 bases from J, with 12 bases between. Germline CDR1 and CDR2: SGDLS and YYNGEE. The length of the CDR3 is 14 residues. The CDR3 region is CASSPHLGNTEAFF. CDR3 in DNA: TGTGCCAGCAGCCCCCACCTGGGAAACACTGAAGCTTTCTTT. The entire variable domain, with the rest obtained from reference TRBV9 and TRBJ1-1, is as follows: DSGVTQTPKHLITATGQRVTLRCSPRSGDLSVYWYQQSLDQGLQFLIQYYNGEERAKGNILERFSAQQFPDLHSELNLSSLELGDSALYFCASSPHLGNTEAFFGQGTRLTVV.

The chain has TRBV5-8 and TRBJ2-7; perhaps TRBD1 as D (7 bases). V was clipped by 0 bases and J by 2 bases, with 18 bases between them. Germline values: CDR1 SGHTS, CDR2 YDEGEE. The CDR3 spans 17 residues. CDR3 sequence reads: CASSLVVSAGGPYEQYF. CDR3 bases: TGTGCCAGCAGCTTGGTTGTTTCGGCAGGGGGGCCCTACGAGCAGTACTTC. Together with reference TRBV5-8 and TRBJ2-7, the CDR3 gives the full variable domain: EAGVTQSPTHLIKTRGQQATLRCSPISGHTSVYWYQQALGLGLQFLLWYDEGEERNRGNFPPRFSGRQFPNYSSELNVNALELEDSALYLCASSLVVSAGGPYEQYFGPGTRLTVT.

This clone occurred a few times. This chain connects TRBV11-3 to TRBJ2-2; D is unclear. Germline assignment: CDR1 SGHNT and CDR2 YENEEA. With 1 base removed from V and 4 bases from J, the gap between germline ends came to 10 bases. There are 15 residues in the CDR3. Here the CDR3 DNA reads TGTGCCAGCAGCTTAGGTGGGCCGGGCACCGGGGAGCTGTTTTTT. Protein product: CASSLGGPGTGELFF.

This chain uses TRBV11-3 with TRBJ2-1; D is undetermined. CDR3 length equals 16 residues. Germline V CDR1 and CDR2: SGHNT, YENEEA. V gave up 0 bases and J gave up 0 bases, with 9 bases separating them. CDR3 in DNA: TGTGCCAGCAGCTTAGAAACGACGAGCTCCTACAATGAGCAGTTCTTC. This encodes CASSLETTSSYNEQFF.

The gene calls are TRBV2 and TRBJ1-6, with no clear D. Trimming shortened V by 3 bases and J by 12 bases, and 12 bases separated the two germline ends. The CDR3 length is 13 residues. Germline V gene lookup returns CDR1 SNHLY and CDR2 FYNNEI. The CDR3 spells CASSDPLKGPLHF. In DNA, the CDR3 is TGTGCCAGCAGTGATCCTCTAAAGGGACCCCTCCACTTT.

This chain joins TRBV10-3 and TRBJ2-2, with TRBD2 identical over 7 bases. V shed 4 bases and J 5 bases; nucleotides not matched to a gene: 4. The CDR3 has 14 residues. Per the germline V gene, CDR1 is ENHRY and CDR2 is SYGVKD. The CDR3 region has the DNA TGTGCCATCAGTGGGCGGGAGAGGACCGGGGAGCTGTTTTTT. Residues: CAISGRERTGELFF.